This note documents a single T cell receptor (beta chain) sequence. This record comes from a study of blood T cell repertoires in COVID-19. About the study: Both acute and convalescent COVID-19 samples were obtained from the United States, Italy and Spain. From T cells, B-cell-depleted T cells, or PBMCs came the material, which was cDNA or gDNA.

V lost 5 bases to trimming and J lost 2 bases, with 18 bases between them. CDR1 and CDR2 (germline): LGHDT, YNNKEL (reference sequence). This CDR3 has 16 residues. This table comes from immunoSEQ multiplex PCR, and its TCRdb copy is limited to in-frame clones, with some not included. The sample includes approximately 300,000 clones, approximately 85% seen only once; the top ten take approximately 4.2%. Ages ranged from about 18 to 89 years, with residence in about 23 US areas. This chain links TRBV3-1 (or the pseudogene TRBV3-2) with TRBJ2-5; possible D gene TRBD1, 6 bases. Input material: PBMCs or T cells enriched from blood (not recorded which). The sequence came from a woman aged 30 to 39 who had recovered from COVID-19. The CDR3 region is CASSYYHGTNQETQYF. For the CDR3, the DNA is TGTGCCAGCAGCTACTACCACGGGACAAATCAAGAGACCCAGTACTTC.